These 28 T cell receptor beta chains share one sample of origin, sequenced in a study of graft-versus-host responses after intestinal transplantation. Their antigens are not known. Assay: immunoSEQ multiplex PCR; the TCRdb copy retains only in-frame clones and omits some. The repertoire holds 95,000 to 150,000 clones, with around 93% as singletons. Material: unstimulated CD4+ T cells sorted from spleen or lymph node cells, obtained before intestinal transplant. These receptors were taken from a human donor who received an intestinal transplant.

This clone was picked up one time. This sequence joins TRBV29-1 and TRBJ1-2; possibly TRBD1 for D (6 bases). The V and J ends lost 4 bases and 4 bases respectively, with 13 bases between them. The V gene's germline CDR1 is SQVTM and CDR2 ANQGSEA. This CDR3 is built from 13 residues. CDR3 amino acids: CSVGGGTGYGYTF. The CDR3, as DNA: TGCAGCGTTGGGGGGGGCACGGGCTATGGCTACACCTTC.

Points on this clone: Other DNA sequences in this sample translate to the same CDR3. The rearrangement uses TRBV11-3 and TRBJ2-1; D ambiguous. Germline V CDR1 and CDR2: SGHNT, YENEEA. Trimming shortened V by 1 base and J by 2 bases, and 9 bases separated the two germline ends. The CDR3 sequence is 15 residues long. CDR3 amino acids: CASSLGRTPYNEQFF. CDR3 in DNA: TGTGCCAGCAGCTTAGGGCGGACCCCCTACAATGAGCAGTTCTTC.

This chain links TRBV7-6 with TRBJ1-2; D is uncertain. V lost 1 base, J lost 8 bases, and 17 bases lay in between. Germline V gene data show CDR1 as SGHVS and CDR2 as FNYEAQ. This CDR3 is 15 amino acids long. The CDR3 loop reads CASSLEGRGGVGYTF. The CDR3 DNA follows: TGTGCCAGCAGCTTAGAAGGCCGGGGAGGAGTAGGCTACACCTTC.

The chain couples TRBV9 to TRBJ1-3; no clear D. The germline gives CDR1 SGDLS, CDR2 YYNGEE. CDR3 length equals 14 residues. The ends were cut back, 1 base at V and 3 bases at J, with 8 bases in the middle. Here the CDR3 reads CASSVSRIGNTIYF. The CDR3 DNA reads TGTGCCAGCAGCGTATCCCGGATTGGAAACACCATATATTTT.

V usage is TRBV5-6 and J usage is TRBJ2-7, with 9 bases lining up with TRBD1. CDR3 size: 16 residues. The germline gives CDR1 SGHDT, CDR2 YYEEEE. V trimming: 3 bases; J trimming: 3 bases; junction bases outside the gene matches: 10. The CDR3 DNA follows: TGTGCCAGCAGCTCACTAGACAGGGGGGTACTCTACGAGCAGTACTTC. Translating it yields CASSSLDRGVLYEQYF.

The rearrangement joins TRBV10-1 to TRBJ2-5; D might be TRBD1 (6 bases). The length of the CDR3 is 14 residues. The V gene lost 0 bases and the J gene lost 3 bases, with 8 bases spanning the gap. Germline assignment: CDR1 WNHNN and CDR2 SYGVQD (reference sequence). The CDR3 sequence: CASSESHREETQYF. The CDR3 nucleotides read TGCGCCAGCAGTGAGTCCCACAGGGAAGAGACCCAGTACTTC.

Of note for this clone: In the same sample, other DNA sequences code for this CDR3. The genes are TRBV20-1 and TRBJ1-2; 7 nucleotides agree with TRBD1. Germline loops: CDR1 DFQATT, CDR2 SNEGSKA (reference sequence). The CDR3 loop spans 11 amino acids. The trim removed 6 bases at V and 6 bases at J, leaving 4 bases unmatched. CDR3: CSARTGNGYTF. The CDR3 DNA reads TGCAGTGCCCGGACAGGCAATGGCTACACCTTC.

V usage is TRBV27 and J usage is TRBJ2-6; 9 nucleotides line up with TRBD1. With 1 base clipped from V and 2 bases from J, the junction kept 9 bases outside the gene matches. In germline, CDR1 is MNHEY, CDR2 SMNVEV (reference sequence). CDR3 length: 19 amino acids. The CDR3 nucleotides are TGTGCCAGCAGTTTATACCCGGGACAGGGTGCCGCTGGGGCCAACGTCCTGACTTTC. This encodes CASSLYPGQGAAGANVLTF.

V usage is TRBV7-9 and J usage is TRBJ1-5, with D tentatively TRBD1 (5 bases). Germline V gives CDR1 SEHNR, CDR2 FQNEAQ (reference sequence). Trimming shortened V by 0 bases and J by 4 bases, and 7 bases separated the two germline ends. The CDR3 consists of 14 residues. Written as DNA, the CDR3 is TGTGCCAGCAGCTTAGCTGGGGGGAATCAGCCCCAGCATTTT. Its protein is CASSLAGGNQPQHF.

The CDR3 loop reads CASSAPSSNEQFF. In nucleotides, the CDR3 is TGTGCCAGCAGTGCCCCGAGCAGCAATGAGCAGTTCTTC. The chain uses TRBV6-4 and TRBJ2-1; D remains unclear. The germline CDR1 and CDR2 sequences are MRHNA and SNTAGT. V was cut by 4 bases and J by 6 bases, with 10 bases left in between. The CDR3 covers 13 residues.

The table lists this clone with a count of one. This chain links TRBV30 with TRBJ2-5, with D perhaps TRBD1 (6 bases). The V gene's germline CDR1 is GTSNPN and CDR2 SVGIG (reference sequence). The CDR3 contains 15 residues. Trimming left V 5 bases short and J 1 base short, with 17 bases between. CDR3 sequence (DNA): TGTGCCTGGCGGCCAGGACAGCTATTCCAAGAGACCCAGTACTTC. It translates to CAWRPGQLFQETQYF.

The V and J genes are TRBV6-1 and TRBJ1-5, with a weak D call TRBD1 (6 bases). The CDR3 loop spans 13 amino acids. V was trimmed by 6 bases and J by 6 bases, leaving 12 bases between them. Germline lookup yields CDR1 MNHNS and CDR2 SASEGT. For the CDR3, the DNA is TGTGCCAGCAGGGGGGCAGGAAGTCAGCCCCAGCATTTT. Protein product: CASRGAGSQPQHF.

The chain couples TRBV6-4 to TRBJ1-5; D remains unclear. Germline-derived CDR1 and CDR2 are MRHNA and SNTAGT. This CDR3 is built from 13 residues. Trimming removed 4 bases at V and 7 bases at J, with 11 bases between. CDR3 sequence: CASSAQGGQPQHF. The CDR3, as DNA: TGTGCCAGCAGTGCACAAGGAGGGCAGCCCCAGCATTTT.

This clone was seen a single time. The V call is TRBV6-6, the J call TRBJ2-7; D is uncertain. CDR1 is MNHNY, CDR2 SVGAGI, per germline (reference sequence). V gave up 2 bases and J gave up 3 bases, with 14 bases separating them. CDR3 length: 15 residues. As DNA, the CDR3 is TGTGCCAGCAGTTACCCGGATATGGGGAACTACGAGCAGTACTTC. As protein: CASSYPDMGNYEQYF.

This CDR3 is CASSRISGNIQYF. CDR3 DNA sequence: TGTGCCAGCTCACGGATATCGGGGAACATTCAGTACTTC. The V and J genes are TRBV18 and TRBJ2-4, with D tentatively TRBD2 (5 bases). Germline V gene lookup returns CDR1 KGHSH and CDR2 LQKENI. With 4 bases removed from V and 7 bases from J, the gap between germline ends came to 11 bases. The CDR3 is 13 amino acids.

This clone showed up just once. V is TRBV13 and J is TRBJ2-1; tentatively, D is TRBD2 (5 bases). From germline, CDR1 is PRHDT and CDR2 FYEKMQ (reference sequence). V was trimmed by 0 bases and J by 4 bases, leaving 10 bases between them. The CDR3 is 15 residues long. DNA of the CDR3: TGTGCCAGCAGCTTAGGGGCTAGCAGGTACAATGAGCAGTTCTTC. Its translation: CASSLGASRYNEQFF.

The V call is TRBV30, the J call TRBJ1-2; 8 nucleotides agree with TRBD1. The CDR3 length is 14 residues. With 2 bases clipped from V and 8 bases from J, the junction kept 10 bases outside the gene matches. Germline values: CDR1 GTSNPN, CDR2 SVGIG (reference sequence). The CDR3 protein is CAWSKLQGALGYTF. The CDR3 DNA is TGTGCCTGGAGTAAACTCCAGGGGGCGCTGGGCTACACCTTC.

The chain recombines TRBV4-2 with TRBJ2-7; 7 bases are shared with TRBD2. Losses at the gene ends were 4 bases for V and 1 base for J; bases not matched to a gene: 10. Germline V gene lookup returns CDR1 LGHNA and CDR2 YNFKEQ. The CDR3 loop spans 16 amino acids. CDR3 amino acids: CASSPLPGLNSYEQYF. Written as DNA, the CDR3 is TGTGCCAGCAGCCCCCTACCGGGACTAAATTCCTACGAGCAGTACTTC.

The chain employs TRBV5-1 and TRBJ2-7; D unresolved. The CDR3 sequence is 17 residues long. Trimming took off 4 bases at V and 0 bases at J, with 20 bases between the two ends. Germline V lookup: CDR1 SGHRS, CDR2 YFSETQ. Written as DNA, the CDR3 is TGCGCCAGCAGCGTAGGTCCCCGTCGAGGTATCTCCTACGAGCAGTACTTC. Translation: CASSVGPRRGISYEQYF.

The rearrangement joins TRBV10-2 to TRBJ1-2; the match to TRBD1 covers 8 bases. Unmatched junction bases numbered 2, after V lost 2 bases and J lost 6 bases. From germline, CDR1 is WSHSY and CDR2 SAAADI. This CDR3 spans 13 amino acids. CDR3: CASSERQGNGYTF. Here the CDR3 DNA reads TGCGCCAGCAGTGAGAGACAGGGGAATGGCTACACCTTC.

Regarding this clone: Mismatch with germline at one junction end may stem from a read error. This chain uses TRBV7-7 with TRBJ2-3; 9 bases map to TRBD2. The germline gives CDR1 SSHAT, CDR2 FNYEAQ (reference sequence). The CDR3 has 14 residues. This chain's CDR3 is CASSLSGSADTQYF. The CDR3 coding sequence is TGTGCTAGCAGCCTTAGCGGGAGTGCAGATACGCAGTATTTT.

CDR3 DNA sequence: TGTGCCAGTACGAGGGAGGGAAGCTACGAGCAGTACTTC. Translating gives CASTREGSYEQYF. The chain joins TRBV19 to TRBJ2-7; 7 nucleotides line up with TRBD2. J lost 3 bases, V lost 7 bases, and 6 bases had no gene match. Germline-derived CDR1 and CDR2 are LNHDA and SQIVND (reference sequence). The CDR3 spans 13 residues.

This rearrangement joins TRBV5-1 to TRBJ1-3, with a tentative D call TRBD1 (6 bases). V was cut by 0 bases and J by 4 bases, with 8 bases left in between. There are 14 residues in the CDR3. CDR1 and CDR2 (germline): SGHRS, YFSETQ. CDR3 residues: CASSLVQGGNTIYF. CDR3 coding DNA: TGCGCCAGCAGCTTGGTCCAGGGGGGAAACACCATATATTTT.

The rearrangement joins TRBV29-1 to TRBJ1-2; 7 positions agree with TRBD1. V lost 4 bases to trimming and J lost 5 bases; unmatched junction nucleotides: 7. Germline CDR1 and CDR2: SQVTM and ANQGSEA. The CDR3 totals 13 residues. The CDR3 sequence is CSVGPTGVYGYTF. The CDR3 nucleotides are TGCAGCGTTGGGCCAACAGGGGTTTATGGCTACACCTTC.

The chain employs TRBV28 and TRBJ2-3; D is ambiguous. The CDR3 runs to 16 residues. Germline V gene data show CDR1 as MDHEN and CDR2 as SYDVKM. Trimming stripped 7 bases from V and 0 bases from J, with 17 bases between. The CDR3 region has the DNA TGTGCCAGCACCCCCCCCGGGCTGACTAGCACAGATACGCAGTATTTT. This gives the protein CASTPPGLTSTDTQYF.

The V and J genes are TRBV5-1 and TRBJ1-1, with 8 bases matching TRBD1. V lost 4 bases and J lost 6; bases outside the gene matches: 11. Looked up from germline, CDR1 is SGHRS and CDR2 is YFSETQ. The CDR3 has 15 amino acids. This chain's CDR3 is CASSPGGRGRSEAFF. The CDR3 DNA is TGCGCCAGCAGCCCAGGGGGCCGGGGAAGGTCTGAAGCTTTCTTT.

About this clone: Its ends do not fully match the called genes, so a read error is possible. This chain links TRBV7-2 with TRBJ2-5, with 11 bases lining up with TRBD2. This CDR3 contains 17 residues. Germline loops: CDR1 SGHTA, CDR2 FQGNSA. In DNA form, the CDR3 reads TGTGCCAGCAGCTCGAACGCCGGGACTAGCGGCGCCTCCTTTGGAAACTTC. Translation: CASSSNAGTSGASFGNF.

The rearrangement links TRBV2 to TRBJ2-2; 9 bases map to TRBD1. Germline-derived CDR1 and CDR2 are SNHLY and FYNNEI. CDR3 length: 19 amino acids. J was trimmed by 0 bases and V by 5 bases; bases with no gene match: 13. CDR3 coding DNA: TGTGCCAGCAGTACACCGGGACAGGGAAGGACAACGAACACCGGGGAGCTGTTTTTT. Its protein product is CASSTPGQGRTTNTGELFF.